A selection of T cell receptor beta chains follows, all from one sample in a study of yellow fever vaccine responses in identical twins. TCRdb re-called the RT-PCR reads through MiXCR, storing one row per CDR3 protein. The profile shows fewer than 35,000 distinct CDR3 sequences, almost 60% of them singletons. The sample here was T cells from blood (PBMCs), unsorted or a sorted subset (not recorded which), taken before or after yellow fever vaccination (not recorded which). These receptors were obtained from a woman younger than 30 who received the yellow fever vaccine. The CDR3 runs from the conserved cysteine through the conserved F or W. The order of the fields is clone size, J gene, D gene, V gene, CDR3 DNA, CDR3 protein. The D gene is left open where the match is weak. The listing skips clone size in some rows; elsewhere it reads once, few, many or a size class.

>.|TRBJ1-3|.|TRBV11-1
TGTGCCAGCAGCCCCAAGTTTATTCCCGGAAACACCATATATTTT
CASSPKFIPGNTIYF
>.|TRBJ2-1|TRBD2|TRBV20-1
TGCAGTTCGACGAGTGAGACTAGCGCTTATGAGCAGTTCTTC
CSSTSETSAYEQFF
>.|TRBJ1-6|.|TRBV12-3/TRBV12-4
TGTGCCAGCAGTTTCGGGGTGGGGTCACCCCTCCACTTT
CASSFGVGSPLHF
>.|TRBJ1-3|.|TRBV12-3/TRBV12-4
TGTGCCAGCTTGGATGCAGGGGTCGGAAACACCATATATTTT
CASLDAGVGNTIYF
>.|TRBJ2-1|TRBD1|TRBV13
TGTGCCAGCAGCAAGGGACAGTGGCAGTTCTTC
CASSKGQWQFF
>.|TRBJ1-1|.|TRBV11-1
TGTGCCAGCAGCTCCCCACCGAACACTGAAGCTTTCTTT
CASSSPPNTEAFF
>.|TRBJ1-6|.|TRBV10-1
TGCGCCAGCAGTGAGTCGACGGGGAAGGGTTCACCCCTCCACTTT
CASSESTGKGSPLHF
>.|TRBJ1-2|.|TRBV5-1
TGCGCCAGCAGCAACGACATAACTGGCTACACCTTC
CASSNDITGYTF
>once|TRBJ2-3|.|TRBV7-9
TGTGCCAGCATCGCTCTGGGGCGGGCCCCAGATACGCAGTATTTT
CASIALGRAPDTQYF
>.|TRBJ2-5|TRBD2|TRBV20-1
TGCAGTGCGTCGACTAGCGGAAAAGAGACCCAGTACTTC
CSASTSGKETQYF
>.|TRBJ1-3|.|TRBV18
TGTGCCAGCTCAAATAAACTTCTACACTCTGGAAACACCATATATTTT
CASSNKLLHSGNTIYF
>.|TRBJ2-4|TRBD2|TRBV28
TGTGCCAGCAGCCTATACGGGAGGGACATTCAGTACTTC
CASSLYGRDIQYF
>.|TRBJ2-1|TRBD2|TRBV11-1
TGTGCCAGCAGCTTAAGCGGGAGTGTGGGCAATGAGCAGTTCTTC
CASSLSGSVGNEQFF
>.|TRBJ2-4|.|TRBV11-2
TGTGCCAGCAGCTTAGGGATGGCCAAAAACATTCAGTACTTC
CASSLGMAKNIQYF
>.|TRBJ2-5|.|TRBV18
TGTGCCAGCAACCGCGAACAAGAGACCCAGTACTTC
CASNREQETQYF
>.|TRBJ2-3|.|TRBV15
TGTGCCACCAGCAGCGCCTCTCTAGATACGCAGTATTTT
CATSSASLDTQYF
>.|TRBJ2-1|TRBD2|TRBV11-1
TGTGCCAGCAGCTTAGCTAGCGGGGGGGAATTCTACAATGAGCAGTTCTTC
CASSLASGGEFYNEQFF
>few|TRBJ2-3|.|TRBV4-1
TGCGCCAGCAGCCAAGATCTACATACGCAGTATTTT
CASSQDLHTQYF
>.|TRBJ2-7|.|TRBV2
TGTGCCAGCAGTGAAGTTTACGCGTCGGGGTACGAGCAGTACTTC
CASSEVYASGYEQYF
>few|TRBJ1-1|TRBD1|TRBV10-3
TGTGCCATCAGTGAGTCACTACAGGGGGCGGATACTGAAGCTTTCTTT
CAISESLQGADTEAFF
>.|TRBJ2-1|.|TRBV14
TGTGCCAGCAGCCAAGATACAGGCTTGGCCCACAATGAGCAGTTCTTC
CASSQDTGLAHNEQFF
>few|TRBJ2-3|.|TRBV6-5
TGTGCCAGCAGTTACTCACCGTCCCGCACAGATACGCAGTATTTT
CASSYSPSRTDTQYF
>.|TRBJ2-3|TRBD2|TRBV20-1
TGCAGTGCAGAAAGGACTAGTGGGTTTACAGATACGCAGTATTTT
CSAERTSGFTDTQYF
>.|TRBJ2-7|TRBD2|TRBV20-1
TGCAGTGCTATTACTAGCGGGAGTTGGACCTACGAGCAGTACTTC
CSAITSGSWTYEQYF
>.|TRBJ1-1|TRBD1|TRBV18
TGTGCCAGCTCATCGTATAACTCCGGGACAGGGAACACTGAAGCTTTCTTT
CASSSYNSGTGNTEAFF
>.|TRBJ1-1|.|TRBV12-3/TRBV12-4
TGTGCCAGCAGTTTACAGTCAGGGGTTGGCGGTGAAGCTTTCTTT
CASSLQSGVGGEAFF
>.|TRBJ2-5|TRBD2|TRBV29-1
TGCAGCGTTGGGGGGACTACACAAGAGACCCAGTACTTC
CSVGGTTQETQYF
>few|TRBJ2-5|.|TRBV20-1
TGCAGTGCTAGAGAGGGGACTGTGGGTCGAATAGAGACCCAGTACTTC
CSAREGTVGRIETQYF
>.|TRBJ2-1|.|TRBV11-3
TGTGCCAGCAGGGTTACAGGGACAGCGGGTGAGCAGTTCTTC
CASRVTGTAGEQFF
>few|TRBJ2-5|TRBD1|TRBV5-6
TGTGCCAGCAGCTTGGCCCAGGGGGCTTGGGAGACCCAGTACTTC
CASSLAQGAWETQYF
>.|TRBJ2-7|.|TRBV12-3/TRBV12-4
TGTGCCAGCAGACGGGAAACATACGAGCAGTACTTC
CASRRETYEQYF
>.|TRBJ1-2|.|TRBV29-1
TGCAGCGTTATTAACAACTATGGCTACACCTTC
CSVINNYGYTF
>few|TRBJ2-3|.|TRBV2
TGTGCCAGCAGTGAAGAAGGCTGGGGAACAGATACGCAGTATTTT
CASSEEGWGTDTQYF
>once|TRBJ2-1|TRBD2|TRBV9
TGTGCCAGCAGCGCCCGACTAGCGGGAGGGCGTGAGCAGTTCTTC
CASSARLAGGREQFF
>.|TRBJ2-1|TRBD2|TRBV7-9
TGTGCCAGCAGCCCGGGACTAGCGGGAGACGATGAGCAGTTCTTC
CASSPGLAGDDEQFF
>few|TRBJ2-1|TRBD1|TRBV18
TGTGCCAGCTCAGCCCGGGACAGGGGATATGAGCAGTTCTTC
CASSARDRGYEQFF
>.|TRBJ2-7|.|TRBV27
TGTGCCAGCAGTTTAGGCCAGGGCTCCTACGAGCAGTACTTC
CASSLGQGSYEQYF
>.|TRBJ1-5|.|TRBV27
TGTGCCAGCAGTACGGCAGTTTATCAGCCCCAGCATTTT
CASSTAVYQPQHF
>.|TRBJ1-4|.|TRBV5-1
TGCGCCAGCAGCGGTCCGGGGGGAGCAACTAATGAAAAACTGTTTTTT
CASSGPGGATNEKLFF
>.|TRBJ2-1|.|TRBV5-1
TGCGCCAGCAGCTGGCGCGAGAATGAGCAGTTCTTC
CASSWRENEQFF
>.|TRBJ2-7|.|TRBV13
TGTGCCAGCAGCTTAGGGCCGGCCTACGAGCAGTACTTC
CASSLGPAYEQYF
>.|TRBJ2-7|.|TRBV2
TGTGCCAGCAGATTCGACCCTTCCTACGAGCAGTACTTC
CASRFDPSYEQYF
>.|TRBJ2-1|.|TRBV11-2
TGTGCCAGCAGCTTAGACAGGGGAATTCACAATGAGCAGTTCTTC
CASSLDRGIHNEQFF
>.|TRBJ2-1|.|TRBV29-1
TGCAGCGTCGATCCCGAGTCCTACAATGAGCAGTTCTTC
CSVDPESYNEQFF
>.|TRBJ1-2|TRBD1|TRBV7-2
TGTGCCAGCAGCCGACAGGGGGTAGCTAACTATGGCTACACCTTC
CASSRQGVANYGYTF
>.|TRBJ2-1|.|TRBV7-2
TGTGCCAGCAGCTTAGGGCTAGCGACCTACAATGAGCAGTTCTTC
CASSLGLATYNEQFF
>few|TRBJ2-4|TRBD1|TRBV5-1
TGCGCCAGCAGCTTGGGAGGGACAGGGGAAAACATTCAGTACTTC
CASSLGGTGENIQYF